This T cell receptor (beta chain) was profiled in a study of blood T cell repertoires in COVID-19. Assay used: immunoSEQ multiplex PCR; TCRdb lists only in-frame clones, some missing. The profile shows 96,000 or so clones, about 87% of them singletons. The sequence came from a human donor with COVID-19, enrolled during active disease. The donor label of this sample is uncertain. Sequenced: peripheral blood.

DNA for the CDR3: TGTGCCAGCAGTTTAATGGGACAGGGCAGACGGCCCCAGCATTTT. This sequence encodes CASSLMGQGRRPQHF. V and J are TRBV28 and TRBJ1-5; 9 bases map to TRBD1. The V gene end was trimmed by 2 bases and the J gene end by 9 bases; junction bases not matched to a gene: 8. Germline values: CDR1 MDHEN, CDR2 SYDVKM. The CDR3 extends over 15 amino acids.